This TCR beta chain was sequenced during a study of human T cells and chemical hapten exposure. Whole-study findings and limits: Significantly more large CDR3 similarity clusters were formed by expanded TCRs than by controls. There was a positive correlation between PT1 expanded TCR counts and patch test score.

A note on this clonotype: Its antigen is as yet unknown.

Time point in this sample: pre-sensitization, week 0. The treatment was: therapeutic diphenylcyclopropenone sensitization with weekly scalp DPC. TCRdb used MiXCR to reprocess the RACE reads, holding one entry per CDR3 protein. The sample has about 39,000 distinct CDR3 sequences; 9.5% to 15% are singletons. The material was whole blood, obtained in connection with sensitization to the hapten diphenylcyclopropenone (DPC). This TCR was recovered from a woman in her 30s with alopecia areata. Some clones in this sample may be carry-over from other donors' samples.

CDR3 sequence reads: CAIRVGQGPNTEAFF. The CDR3 coding sequence is TGTGCCATCAGGGTTGGACAGGGGCCGAACACTGAAGCTTTCTTT. The chain has TRBV10-3 and TRBJ1-1, with 9 bases fitting TRBD1. V was clipped by 6 bases and J by 1 base; unmatched bases: 6. Germline assignment: CDR1 ENHRY and CDR2 SYGVKD. The CDR3 spans 15 residues.